The 26 T cell receptor beta chains presented below share a single source sample, sequenced in a study of neoadjuvant anti-PD-1 for oral cavity cancer. TCRdb's table, derived via immunoSEQ multiplex PCR, lists solely in-frame clones and lacks some. The table shows over 13,000 clones, with roughly 82% occurring only once. Sample time point: after neoadjuvant nivolumab, at surgical resection. Sequencing was performed on PBMCs, taken after nivolumab (anti-PD-1) treatment. Every receptor here comes from a person aged 40 to 85 with oral cavity squamous cell carcinoma.

The J gene is TRBJ2-2, the V gene TRBV20-1; D not certain. CDR1 and CDR2 (germline): DFQATT, SNEGSKA (reference sequence). CDR3 length: 11 amino acids. V lost 6 bases, J lost 0 bases, and 2 bases lay in between. CDR3: CSATNTGELFF. CDR3 coding DNA: TGCAGTGCCACGAACACCGGGGAGCTGTTTTTT.

This chain connects TRBV11-2 to TRBJ2-7, with D possibly matching TRBD1 (6 bases). Germline V lookup: CDR1 SGHAT, CDR2 FQNNGV. V gave up 1 base and J gave up 2 bases, with 9 bases separating them. This CDR3 has 14 residues. CDR3 protein: CASSLGRQAYEQYF. CDR3 DNA sequence: TGTGCCAGCAGCTTAGGTAGACAGGCCTACGAGCAGTACTTC.

Only a few counts were recorded for this clone. This chain connects TRBV2 to TRBJ1-5; tentatively, D is TRBD1 (5 bases). Looked up from germline, CDR1 is SNHLY and CDR2 is FYNNEI. V lost 3 bases, J lost 0 bases, and 6 bases lay in between. The CDR3 runs to 14 residues. The CDR3 nucleotides read TGTGCCAGCAGTGAGGGGGATAGCAATCAGCCCCAGCATTTT. This codes for CASSEGDSNQPQHF.

There are a few counts of this clone. The chain couples TRBV13 to TRBJ1-1, with D unclear. Germline V CDR1 and CDR2: PRHDT, FYEKMQ (reference sequence). The CDR3 has 13 amino acids. V lost 6 bases and J lost 5, with 13 bases in between. CDR3 residues: CASRWTAGTEAFF. CDR3 sequence (DNA): TGTGCCAGCAGATGGACGGCCGGAACTGAAGCTTTCTTT.

The rearrangement links TRBV7-9 to TRBJ2-2; TRBD1 matches at 8 bases. CDR3 size: 15 residues. J gave up 6 bases and V 4 bases, and 7 bases lay outside the gene matches. CDR1 and CDR2 from the germline V gene are SEHNR and FQNEAQ (reference sequence). CDR3 nucleotide sequence: TGTGCCAGCAGCTACGATTACAGGGGGTCCGGGGAGCTGTTTTTT. Translation gives CASSYDYRGSGELFF.

The gene calls are TRBV5-1 and TRBJ2-4, with D possibly being TRBD1 (6 bases). CDR3 length: 13 amino acids. CDR1 SGHRS and CDR2 YFSETQ come from the germline V gene. V was pared by 0 bases and J by 8 bases, with 9 bases between. This chain's CDR3 is CASSLDRVDIQYF. CDR3 nucleotides: TGCGCCAGCAGCTTGGACAGGGTTGACATTCAGTACTTC.

This sequence joins TRBV11-3 and TRBJ2-1; weak D call: TRBD2 (5 bases). V shed 7 bases and J shed 10 bases, with 17 bases lying between them. This CDR3 has 13 residues. CDR1 SGHNT and CDR2 YENEEA come from the germline V gene. This CDR3 is CASKKDLASEQFF. In DNA, the CDR3 is TGTGCCAGCAAAAAGGACTTAGCTAGCGAGCAGTTCTTC.

The CDR3 DNA reads TGTGCCAGCACGTTCACCTGGCGGGACAGGGAAGATACGCAGTATTTT. Its protein product is CASTFTWRDREDTQYF. V and J are TRBV28 and TRBJ2-3; 9 bases are shared with TRBD1. This CDR3 comprises 16 residues. Per the germline V gene, CDR1 is MDHEN and CDR2 is SYDVKM. The J segment lost 5 bases and the V segment lost 7 bases, leaving 13 bases of the junction unmatched.

The gene calls are TRBV10-3 and TRBJ2-7; the D gene is possibly TRBD2 (6 bases). V lost 5 bases and J lost 0, with 17 bases in between. Germline CDR1 reads ENHRY; CDR2 reads SYGVKD. This CDR3 has 16 residues. CDR3 protein: CAISPSRAGFSYEQYF. The CDR3 coding sequence is TGTGCCATCAGTCCCTCTCGGGCGGGATTCTCCTACGAGCAGTACTTC.

The CDR3 region is CASSFPGFSGNTIYF. The CDR3, as DNA: TGTGCCAGCAGCTTCCCGGGGTTCTCTGGAAACACCATATATTTT. The V call is TRBV5-6, the J call TRBJ1-3; unclear D gene. The ends were cut back, 2 bases at V and 0 bases at J, with 9 bases in the middle. Germline-derived CDR1 and CDR2 are SGHDT and YYEEEE. The CDR3 loop spans 15 amino acids.

This clone occurred once. This sequence joins TRBV10-2 and TRBJ1-1; 7 bases fit TRBD1. The CDR3 has 15 residues. CDR1 and CDR2 from the germline V gene are WSHSY and SAAADI. The trim removed 4 bases at V and 3 bases at J, leaving 8 bases unmatched. CDR3 sequence: CASSGKTGVDTEAFF. Here the CDR3 DNA reads TGCGCCAGCAGTGGGAAAACAGGGGTTGACACTGAAGCTTTCTTT.

The chain is built from TRBV6-6 and TRBJ1-2; D is possibly TRBD1 (6 bases). V lost 6 bases and J 7 bases, leaving 21 bases between the germline ends. Germline V gene sequence: CDR1 MNHNY, CDR2 SVGAGI (reference sequence). The CDR3 has 15 residues. CDR3 region: CASSRRGRRFSGYTF. The DNA of the CDR3 is TGTGCCAGCAGCCGACGGGGGCGGCGGTTCTCTGGCTACACCTTC.

V gene TRBV5-3 combines with J gene TRBJ2-7, with D possibly matching TRBD2 (6 bases). TRBV5-3 carries the ORF label, with uncertain function. The CDR3 runs 16 residues. V lost 3 bases, J lost 0 bases, and 16 bases lay in between. The CDR3 DNA reads TGTGCCAGAAGCTCCACGCTGTGGCGGGGCTCCTACGAGCAGTACTTC. It yields the protein CARSSTLWRGSYEQYF.

This chain uses TRBV29-1 with TRBJ2-3, with D possibly TRBD2 on 6 matching bases. This CDR3 contains 12 residues. V was trimmed by 6 bases and J by 0 bases, leaving 7 bases between them. Germline V gene sequence: CDR1 SQVTM, CDR2 ANQGSEA. CDR3 DNA sequence: TGCAGCGTCGGGACTAGCACAGATACGCAGTATTTT. Protein product: CSVGTSTDTQYF.

A single count supports this clone. The chain joins TRBV30 to TRBJ2-5; 12 bases agree with TRBD2. Germline trimming cut 1 base from V and 5 bases from J; bases unmatched to any gene: 5. The CDR3 consists of 15 residues. Germline V gene data show CDR1 as GTSNPN and CDR2 as SVGIG (reference sequence). The chain's CDR3 is CAWSGLAGVGETQYF. CDR3 DNA: TGTGCCTGGAGTGGACTAGCGGGGGTTGGTGAGACCCAGTACTTC.

The chain joins TRBV29-1 to TRBJ2-3, with 14 nucleotides matching TRBD2. This CDR3 is built from 15 residues. Losses at the gene ends were 4 bases for V and 4 bases for J; bases not matched to a gene: 4. CDR1 and CDR2 from the germline V gene are SQVTM and ANQGSEA. The CDR3 sequence: CSVAVTSGRADTQYF. CDR3 nucleotide sequence: TGCAGCGTTGCAGTGACTAGCGGGAGGGCAGATACGCAGTATTTT.

J is TRBJ1-1 and V is TRBV7-9, with D hard to call. Germline-derived CDR1 and CDR2 are SEHNR and FQNEAQ (reference sequence). The V end lost 4 bases, the J end lost 11 bases, and 17 bases lay between the germline ends. CDR3 length: 13 residues. CDR3 residues: CASSSYLQRGAFF. The CDR3 DNA reads as TGTGCCAGCAGCTCTTATCTTCAGCGCGGGGCTTTCTTT.

The rearrangement links TRBV2 to TRBJ1-1; no clear D gene. There are 15 residues in the CDR3. The germline CDR1 and CDR2 sequences are SNHLY and FYNNEI. Deletions cut 6 bases from V and 0 bases from J, with 14 bases between. The CDR3 region is CASRLQETMNTEAFF. Here the CDR3 DNA reads TGTGCCAGCAGGCTCCAGGAGACCATGAACACTGAAGCTTTCTTT.

In DNA form, the CDR3 reads TGTGCCTGGAACTACGGGGGTTTCGAGACCCAGTACTTC. It yields the protein CAWNYGGFETQYF. V is TRBV30 and J is TRBJ2-5; tentatively, D is TRBD2 (6 bases). The V end lost 4 bases, the J end lost 5 bases, and 14 bases lay between the germline ends. Looked up from germline, CDR1 is GTSNPN and CDR2 is SVGIG (reference sequence). The length of the CDR3 is 13 residues.

V usage is TRBV5-1 and J usage is TRBJ2-7, with D unresolved. In germline, CDR1 is SGHRS, CDR2 YFSETQ. The CDR3 loop spans 12 amino acids. The V end was cut by 4 bases, the J end by 3 bases, with 8 bases between. The CDR3 reads CASSDTIYEQYF. The CDR3 region has the DNA TGCGCCAGCAGCGACACCATCTACGAGCAGTACTTC.

The chain recombines TRBV6-1 with TRBJ2-7; 11 bases are shared with TRBD2. The CDR3 sequence is 21 residues long. Per germline, CDR1 MNHNS and CDR2 SASEGT. Trimming removed 2 bases from V and 0 bases from J; junction bases left unmatched: 18. The CDR3 DNA sequence: TGTGCCAGCAGTGAAAAGTGGGGGGGTGTACTAGCGGGAGACCTCTCCTACGAGCAGTACTTC. As protein: CASSEKWGGVLAGDLSYEQYF.

The rearrangement uses TRBV28 and TRBJ2-1; a weak D match, TRBD2 (5 bases). The germline gives CDR1 MDHEN, CDR2 SYDVKM. Between the trimmed V and J ends, which lost 4 bases and 3 bases, there was a span of 13 bases. There are 15 residues in the CDR3. CDR3 nucleotide sequence: TGTGCCAGCAGTTCTAACTCCCGGGACTACAATGAGCAGTTCTTC. This sequence encodes CASSSNSRDYNEQFF.

This clone was seen a few times. The gene calls are TRBV9 and TRBJ1-6; 9 bases line up with TRBD1. The CDR3 has 15 residues. Germline V gene sequence: CDR1 SGDLS, CDR2 YYNGEE. Losses at the gene ends were 3 bases for V and 7 bases for J; bases not matched to a gene: 5. The CDR3 here is CASSAGDRDNSPLHF. The DNA for the CDR3 is TGTGCCAGCAGCGCTGGGGACAGGGACAATTCACCCCTCCACTTT.

This clone was seen more than once but under ten times. The chain uses TRBV10-2 and TRBJ1-2; no clear D gene. The germline V and J ends were trimmed by 6 bases and 5 bases, with 16 bases remaining between them. CDR3 length: 14 residues. The germline CDR1 and CDR2 sequences are WSHSY and SAAADI. The CDR3 nucleotides read TGCGCCAGCAGCATTGACCGTCTCGCTTATGGCTACACCTTC. Its translation: CASSIDRLAYGYTF.

The rearrangement joins TRBV19 to TRBJ2-7, with TRBD1 matching over 10 bases. V shed 5 bases and J 6 bases; nucleotides not matched to a gene: 10. Germline V gene sequence: CDR1 LNHDA, CDR2 SQIVND (reference sequence). CDR3 length: 15 amino acids. CDR3: CASSLRPGTGAEQYF. The CDR3 bases are TGTGCCAGTAGTCTCCGTCCCGGGACAGGGGCCGAGCAGTACTTC.

This chain joins TRBV5-1 and TRBJ2-7; the D gene is possibly TRBD1 (6 bases). Germline V lookup: CDR1 SGHRS, CDR2 YFSETQ. Trimming pared 4 bases from V and 2 bases from J, leaving 10 bases between. CDR3 size: 13 residues. The CDR3 bases are TGCGCCAGCAGCCACGACAGGACCTACGAGCAGTACTTC. The encoded protein is CASSHDRTYEQYF.